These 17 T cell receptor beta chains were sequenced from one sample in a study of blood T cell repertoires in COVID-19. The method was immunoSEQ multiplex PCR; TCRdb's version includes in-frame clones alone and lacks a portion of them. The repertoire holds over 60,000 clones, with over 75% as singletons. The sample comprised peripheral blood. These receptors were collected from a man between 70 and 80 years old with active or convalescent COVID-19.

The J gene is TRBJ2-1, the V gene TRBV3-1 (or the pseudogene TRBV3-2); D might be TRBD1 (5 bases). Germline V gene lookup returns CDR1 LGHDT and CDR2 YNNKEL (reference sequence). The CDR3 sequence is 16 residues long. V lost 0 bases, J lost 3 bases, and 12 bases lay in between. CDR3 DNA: TGTGCCAGCAGCCAAGATAACTGGGGCTACTACAATGAGCAGTTCTTC. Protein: CASSQDNWGYYNEQFF.

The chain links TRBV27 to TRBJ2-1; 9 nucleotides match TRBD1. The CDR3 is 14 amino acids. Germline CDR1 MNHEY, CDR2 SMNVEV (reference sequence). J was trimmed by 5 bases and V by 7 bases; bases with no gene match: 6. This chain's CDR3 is CASIGTGTNNEQFF. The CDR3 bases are TGTGCCAGCATCGGGACAGGGACGAACAATGAGCAGTTCTTC.

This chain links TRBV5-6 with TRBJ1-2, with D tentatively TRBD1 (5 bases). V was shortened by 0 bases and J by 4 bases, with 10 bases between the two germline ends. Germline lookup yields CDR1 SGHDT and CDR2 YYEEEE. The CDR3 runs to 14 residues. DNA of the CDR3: TGTGCCAGCAGCTTGGGAGGGACTGTCTATGGCTACACCTTC. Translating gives CASSLGGTVYGYTF. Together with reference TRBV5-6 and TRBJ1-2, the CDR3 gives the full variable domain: DAGVTQSPTHLIKTRGQQVTLRCSPKSGHDTVSWYQQALGQGPQFIFQYYEEEERQRGNFPDRFSGHQFPNYSSELNVNALLLGDSALYLCASSLGGTVYGYTFGSGTRLTVV.

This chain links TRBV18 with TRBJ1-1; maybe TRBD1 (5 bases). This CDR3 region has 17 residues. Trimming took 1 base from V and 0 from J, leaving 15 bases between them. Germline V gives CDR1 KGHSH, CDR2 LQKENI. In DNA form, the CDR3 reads TGTGCCAGCTCACCACGGGATCAGGGATTCATGAACACTGAAGCTTTCTTT. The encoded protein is CASSPRDQGFMNTEAFF.

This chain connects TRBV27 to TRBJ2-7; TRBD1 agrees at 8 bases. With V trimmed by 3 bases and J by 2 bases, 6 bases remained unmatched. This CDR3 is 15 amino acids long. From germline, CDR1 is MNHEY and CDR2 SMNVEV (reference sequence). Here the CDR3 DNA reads TGTGCCAGCAGTTTTGGTGCAGGGGGCACCTACGAGCAGTACTTC. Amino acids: CASSFGAGGTYEQYF.

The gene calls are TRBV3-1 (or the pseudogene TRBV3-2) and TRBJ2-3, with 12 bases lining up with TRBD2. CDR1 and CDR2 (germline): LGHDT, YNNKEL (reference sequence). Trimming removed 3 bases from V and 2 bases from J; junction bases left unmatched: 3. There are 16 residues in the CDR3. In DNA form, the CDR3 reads TGTGCCAGCAGCCACGGACTAGCGGGGTCCACAGATACGCAGTATTTT. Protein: CASSHGLAGSTDTQYF.

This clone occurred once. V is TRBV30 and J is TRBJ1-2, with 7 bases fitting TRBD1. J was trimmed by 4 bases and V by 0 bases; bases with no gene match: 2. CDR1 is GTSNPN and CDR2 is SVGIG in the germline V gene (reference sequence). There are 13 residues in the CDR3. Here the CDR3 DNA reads TGTGCCTGGAGTGTGGGACAGAGCTATGGCTACACCTTC. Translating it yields CAWSVGQSYGYTF.

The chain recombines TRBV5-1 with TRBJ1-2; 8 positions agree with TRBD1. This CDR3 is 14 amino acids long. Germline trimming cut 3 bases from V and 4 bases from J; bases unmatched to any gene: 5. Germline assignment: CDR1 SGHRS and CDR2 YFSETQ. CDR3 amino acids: CASSSGQGSYGYTF. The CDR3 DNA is TGCGCCAGCAGCTCCGGACAGGGCAGCTATGGCTACACCTTC.

The CDR3: CSASFDRRNSGNTIYF. The CDR3 nucleotides read TGCAGTGCTAGTTTCGACAGGCGAAACTCTGGAAACACCATATATTTT. The rearrangement joins TRBV20-1 to TRBJ1-3, with D maybe TRBD1 (6 bases). The CDR3 is made up of 16 amino acids. Trimming removed 3 bases from V and 0 bases from J, with 15 bases in between. Germline CDR1 and CDR2: DFQATT and SNEGSKA (reference sequence).

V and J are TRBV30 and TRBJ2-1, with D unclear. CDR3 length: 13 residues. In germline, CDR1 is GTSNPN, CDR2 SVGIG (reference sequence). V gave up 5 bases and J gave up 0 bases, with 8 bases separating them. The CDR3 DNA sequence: TGTGCCTGGGTGAGTTTCTCCTACAATGAGCAGTTCTTC. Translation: CAWVSFSYNEQFF.

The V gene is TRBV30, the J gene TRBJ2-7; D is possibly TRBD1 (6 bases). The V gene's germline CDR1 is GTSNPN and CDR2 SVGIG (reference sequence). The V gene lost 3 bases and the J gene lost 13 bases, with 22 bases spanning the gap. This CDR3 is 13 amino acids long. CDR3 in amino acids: CAWRGSAVLGAYF. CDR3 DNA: TGTGCCTGGAGAGGCTCCGCTGTTCTGGGGGCCTACTTC.

Written as DNA, the CDR3 is TGCGCCAGCAGCTTGGCGGCCAGGGGGCATGAGACCCAGTACTTC. This translates into CASSLAARGHETQYF. The chain couples TRBV5-1 to TRBJ2-5, with TRBD1 identical over 8 bases. This CDR3 is 15 amino acids long. CDR1 is SGHRS and CDR2 is YFSETQ in the germline V gene. V dropped 0 bases and J dropped 5; count of bases not matched to a gene: 6. Variable domain in full (rest from reference TRBV5-1 and TRBJ2-5): KAGVTQTPRYLIKTRGQQVTLSCSPISGHRSVSWYQQTPGQGLQFLFEYFSETQRNKGNFPGRFSGRQFSNSRSEMNVSTLELGDSALYLCASSLAARGHETQYFGPGTRLLVL.

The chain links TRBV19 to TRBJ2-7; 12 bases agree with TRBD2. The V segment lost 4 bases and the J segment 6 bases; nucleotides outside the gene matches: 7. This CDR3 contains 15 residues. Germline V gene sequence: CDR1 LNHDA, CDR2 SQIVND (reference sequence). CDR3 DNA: TGTGCCAGTAGTAGAACTAGCGGGGGGCGGTCCGAGCAGTACTTC. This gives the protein CASSRTSGGRSEQYF. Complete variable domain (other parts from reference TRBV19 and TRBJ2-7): DGGITQSPKYLFRKEGQNVTLSCEQNLNHDAMYWYRQDPGQGLRLIYYSQIVNDFQKGDIAEGYSVSREKKESFPLTVTSAQKNPTAFYLCASSRTSGGRSEQYFGPGTRLTVT.

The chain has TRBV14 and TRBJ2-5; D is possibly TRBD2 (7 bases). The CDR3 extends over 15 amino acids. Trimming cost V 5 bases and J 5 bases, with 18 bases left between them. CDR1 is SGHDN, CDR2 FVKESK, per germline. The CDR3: CASSSRRGGVETQYF. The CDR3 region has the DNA TGTGCCAGCAGCTCCCGGAGGGGGGGAGTCGAGACCCAGTACTTC.

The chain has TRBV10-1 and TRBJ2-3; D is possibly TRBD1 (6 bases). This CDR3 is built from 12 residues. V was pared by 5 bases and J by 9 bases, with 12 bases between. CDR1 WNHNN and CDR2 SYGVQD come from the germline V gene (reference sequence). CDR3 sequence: CASSTGRQTQYF. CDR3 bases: TGCGCCAGCAGTACAGGGCGGCAGACGCAGTATTTT.

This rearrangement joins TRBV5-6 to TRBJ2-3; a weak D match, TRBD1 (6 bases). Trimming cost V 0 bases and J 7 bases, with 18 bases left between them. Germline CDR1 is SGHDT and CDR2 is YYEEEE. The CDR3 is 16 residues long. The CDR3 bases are TGTGCCAGCAGCTTGGCTCCGGGCAGGGGTTCATATACGCAGTATTTT. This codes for CASSLAPGRGSYTQYF.

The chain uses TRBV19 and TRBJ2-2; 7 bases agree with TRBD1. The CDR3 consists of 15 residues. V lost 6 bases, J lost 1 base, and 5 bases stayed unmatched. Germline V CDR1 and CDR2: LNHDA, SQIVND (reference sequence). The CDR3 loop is CASSKNRGNTGELFF. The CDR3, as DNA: TGTGCCAGTAGCAAGAACAGGGGGAACACCGGGGAGCTGTTTTTT.